One sample yielded the 20 T cell receptor beta chains listed below, sequenced in a study of blood T cell repertoires in COVID-19. Repertoires were generated with immunoSEQ multiplex PCR, while TCRdb's copy carries only in-frame clones and drops some. The sample lists some 180,000 clones, roughly 81% occurring once. Material: peripheral blood. The source of these receptors is a woman in her forties with COVID-19, enrolled during active disease.

This clone was seen only once. The chain employs TRBV11-2 and TRBJ1-2; perhaps TRBD1 as D (5 bases). Germline CDR1 is SGHAT and CDR2 is FQNNGV. There are 17 residues in the CDR3. Deletions cut 1 base from V and 0 bases from J, with 15 bases between. CDR3 coding DNA: TGTGCCAGCAGCTTAGGACAGTTAGGAATTTCTAACTATGGCTACACCTTC. It encodes CASSLGQLGISNYGYTF.

The chain has TRBV3-1 (or the pseudogene TRBV3-2) and TRBJ1-1, with no clear D. Germline V lookup: CDR1 LGHDT, CDR2 YNNKEL (reference sequence). The CDR3 has 15 residues. Trimming removed 1 base at V and 4 bases at J, with 13 bases between. CDR3 amino acids: CASSQGAGRLTEAFF. In DNA, the CDR3 is TGTGCCAGCAGCCAAGGAGCGGGTCGGCTCACTGAAGCTTTCTTT.

The rearrangement uses TRBV14 and TRBJ2-7; 8 positions match TRBD1. The germline V gene encodes CDR1 SGHDN and CDR2 FVKESK. CDR3 size: 13 residues. The V and J ends lost 6 bases and 6 bases, in that order; junction bases with no gene match: 7. The CDR3 sequence: CASSGTGRSEQYF. The DNA of the CDR3 is TGTGCCAGCAGTGGGACAGGTCGGTCCGAGCAGTACTTC. The entire variable domain, with the rest obtained from reference TRBV14 and TRBJ2-7, is as follows: EAGVTQFPSHSVIEKGQTVTLRCDPISGHDNLYWYRRVMGKEIKFLLHFVKESKQDESGMPNNRFLAERTGGTYSTLKVQPAELEDSGVYFCASSGTGRSEQYFGPGTRLTVT.

The chain combines TRBV27 with TRBJ1-2, with unresolved D. V shed 5 bases and J shed 4 bases, with 11 bases lying between them. Germline loops: CDR1 MNHEY, CDR2 SMNVEV (reference sequence). CDR3 length equals 13 residues. CDR3 sequence reads: CASSRSRFYGYTF. The CDR3 nucleotides are TGTGCCAGCAGTAGAAGTCGGTTCTATGGCTACACCTTC.

The gene calls are TRBV5-4 and TRBJ2-5; D is uncertain. V lost 1 base to trimming and J lost 4 bases, with 8 bases between them. The CDR3 spans 13 residues. CDR1 and CDR2 (germline): SGHNT, YYREEE (reference sequence). CDR3 DNA: TGTGCCAGCAGCTTGACCTACTCAGAGACCCAGTACTTC. Protein sequence: CASSLTYSETQYF.

The rearrangement links TRBV30 to TRBJ1-3, with 11 positions matching TRBD1. The CDR3 totals 20 residues. J gave up 0 bases and V 5 bases, and 18 bases lay outside the gene matches. Germline assignment: CDR1 GTSNPN and CDR2 SVGIG (reference sequence). The CDR3 DNA reads as TGTGCCTGGTATTTTGGGACAGGGGGTACCGGTAGTCTCTCTGGAAACACCATATATTTT. Its protein is CAWYFGTGGTGSLSGNTIYF.

The chain employs TRBV20-1 and TRBJ2-3; possible D gene TRBD2, 5 bases. Germline CDR1 DFQATT, CDR2 SNEGSKA (reference sequence). V was shortened by 3 bases and J by 0 bases, with 10 bases between the two germline ends. The CDR3 extends over 14 amino acids. The CDR3 here is CSASQAESTDTQYF. The CDR3 DNA reads as TGCAGTGCTAGTCAAGCGGAAAGCACAGATACGCAGTATTTT.

The gene calls are TRBV24-1 and TRBJ2-5; D is perhaps TRBD1 (5 bases). This CDR3 comprises 12 residues. V was trimmed by 8 bases and J by 1 base, leaving 7 bases between them. The germline V gene has CDR1 KGHDR and CDR2 SFDVKD. The CDR3 coding sequence is TGTGCCACCAACACAGGCCAAGAGACCCAGTACTTC. This encodes CATNTGQETQYF.

The rearrangement uses TRBV6-2 or TRBV6-3 and TRBJ2-7; D not resolved. Deletions cut 3 bases from V and 2 bases from J, with 11 bases between. CDR3 size: 14 residues. Germline assignment: CDR1 MNHEY and CDR2 SVGEGT. The CDR3 reads CASSYPAVPYEQYV. DNA of the CDR3: TGTGCCAGCAGTTATCCCGCGGTGCCCTACGAGCAGTACGTC.

This chain uses TRBV10-1 with TRBJ2-1; D is unclear. Trimming left V 8 bases short and J 8 bases short, with 13 bases between. This CDR3 region has 12 residues. CDR1 is WNHNN, CDR2 SYGVQD, per germline (reference sequence). Here the CDR3 DNA reads TGCGCCAGCGGGCCTGGGTGGGATGAGCAGTTCTTC. It specifies CASGPGWDEQFF.

This clone has only one observation. V and J are TRBV24-1 and TRBJ1-2; no reliable D call. Germline V lookup: CDR1 KGHDR, CDR2 SFDVKD. The CDR3 contains 12 residues. Trimming pared 10 bases from V and 4 bases from J, leaving 12 bases between. CDR3 bases: TGTGCCACGACGGACGGGAGCTATGGCTACACCTTC. Protein: CATTDGSYGYTF.

The V and J genes are TRBV12-3 or TRBV12-4 and TRBJ2-1, with TRBD1 matching 7 bases. With V trimmed by 6 bases and J by 5 bases, 4 bases remained unmatched. This CDR3 is built from 13 residues. CDR3 amino acids: CASSLGQNNEQFF. The CDR3 region has the DNA TGTGCCAGCAGCCTGGGACAGAACAATGAGCAGTTCTTC.

The CDR3 sequence is CAAGGMGGYTF. For the CDR3, the DNA is TGTGCCGCGGGGGGAATGGGCGGCTACACCTTC. The chain recombines TRBV18 with TRBJ1-2; maybe TRBD1 (5 bases). V lost 11 bases and J lost 8, with 15 bases in between. The length of the CDR3 is 11 residues. Germline assignment: CDR1 KGHSH and CDR2 LQKENI.

This clone has just one count. CDR3 in amino acids: CATSDYPGELFF. In DNA, the CDR3 is TGTGCCACCAGTGACTACCCCGGGGAGCTGTTTTTT. The rearrangement uses TRBV24-1 and TRBJ2-2, with D unclear. This CDR3 contains 12 residues. The V gene's germline CDR1 is KGHDR and CDR2 SFDVKD. V lost 4 bases, J lost 6 bases, and 5 bases lay in between.

A few counts support this clone. The rearrangement joins TRBV11-2 to TRBJ1-4; TRBD1 might be the D (6 bases). V shed 5 bases and J shed 7 bases, with 11 bases lying between them. CDR1 SGHAT and CDR2 FQNNGV come from the germline V gene. This CDR3 contains 13 residues. The CDR3: CASSPQGTEKLFF. CDR3 in DNA: TGTGCCAGCAGCCCCCAGGGGACTGAAAAACTGTTTTTT.

The table lists this clone with a count of one. The chain recombines TRBV30 with TRBJ1-5; D is perhaps TRBD1 (6 bases). The CDR3 totals 16 residues. Germline V lookup: CDR1 GTSNPN, CDR2 SVGIG (reference sequence). V lost 1 base, J lost 1 base, and 14 bases lay in between. CDR3 coding DNA: TGTGCCTGGAGTGGAGAGCGCAGGGGAAGCAATCAGCCCCAGCATTTT. It yields the protein CAWSGERRGSNQPQHF.

The rearrangement joins TRBV5-4 to TRBJ1-2, with TRBD1 matching 9 bases. V shed 0 bases and J 7 bases; nucleotides not matched to a gene: 13. This CDR3 is 17 amino acids long. The germline V gene has CDR1 SGHNT and CDR2 YYREEE (reference sequence). This chain's CDR3 is CASSLEQPGQGGIGYTF. CDR3 in DNA: TGTGCCAGCAGCTTGGAGCAACCGGGACAGGGAGGGATTGGCTACACCTTC.

The genes are TRBV2 and TRBJ1-2; D is ambiguous. Deletions cut 3 bases from V and 4 bases from J, with 15 bases between. CDR3 length equals 15 residues. Germline V gene sequence: CDR1 SNHLY, CDR2 FYNNEI. The CDR3 sequence is CASSETTRNLYGYTF. The CDR3 nucleotides are TGTGCCAGCAGTGAGACAACTAGGAACCTCTATGGCTACACCTTC. Full variable domain (remainder filled in from reference TRBV2 and TRBJ1-2): EPEVTQTPSHQVTQMGQEVILRCVPISNHLYFYWYRQILGQKVEFLVSFYNNEISEKSEIFDDQFSVERPDGSNFTLKIRSTKLEDSAMYFCASSETTRNLYGYTFGSGTRLTVV.

On this clone: A read error may produce the germline difference seen at one junction end. This chain links TRBV7-7 with TRBJ2-5; TRBD2 aligns across 14 bases. CDR1 and CDR2 from the germline V gene are SSHAT and FNYEAQ (reference sequence). The CDR3 length is 16 residues. The CDR3 DNA is TGTGCTAGCAGCTTAGGACTAGCGGGGGGTCTAGAGACCCAGTACTTC. This encodes CASSLGLAGGLETQYF.

The rearrangement uses TRBV30 and TRBJ2-1; D gene unclear. The germline CDR1 and CDR2 sequences are GTSNPN and SVGIG (reference sequence). Trimming cost V 0 bases and J 8 bases, with 5 bases left between them. The CDR3 is 11 amino acids. The CDR3 sequence is CAWSVGHEQFF. The CDR3 DNA sequence: TGTGCCTGGAGTGTGGGCCATGAGCAGTTCTTC.